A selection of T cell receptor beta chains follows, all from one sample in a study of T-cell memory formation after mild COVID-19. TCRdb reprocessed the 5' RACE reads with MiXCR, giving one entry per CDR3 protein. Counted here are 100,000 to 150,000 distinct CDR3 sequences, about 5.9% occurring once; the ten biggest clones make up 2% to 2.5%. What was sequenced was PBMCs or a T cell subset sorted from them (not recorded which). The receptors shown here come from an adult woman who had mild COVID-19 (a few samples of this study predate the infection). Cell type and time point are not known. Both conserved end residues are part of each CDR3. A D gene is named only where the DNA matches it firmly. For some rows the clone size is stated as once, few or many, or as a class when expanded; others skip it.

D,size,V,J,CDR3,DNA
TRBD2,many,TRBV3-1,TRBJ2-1,CASSRPAGLRDEQFF,TGTGCCAGCAGTAGGCCAGCGGGGTTGAGGGATGAGCAGTTCTTC
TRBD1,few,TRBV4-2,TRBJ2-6,CASSQVLGQGTAGANVLTF,TGTGCCAGCAGCCAAGTTCTCGGACAGGGGACAGCTGGGGCCAACGTCCTGACTTTC
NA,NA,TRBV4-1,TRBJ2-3,CASSQGRDSFPDTQYF,TGCGCCAGCAGCCAAGGGCGGGACAGCTTCCCAGATACGCAGTATTTT
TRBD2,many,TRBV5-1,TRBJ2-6,CASILLRGASGTIGSGANVLTF,TGCGCCAGCATACTCCTGCGTGGGGCTAGCGGGACCATTGGCTCTGGGGCCAACGTCCTGACTTTC
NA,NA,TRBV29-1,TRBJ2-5,CSDRRAAGAQYF,TGCAGCGACCGTCGGGCCGCTGGGGCCCAGTACTTC
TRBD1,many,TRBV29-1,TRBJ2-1,CSGESWDRVYNEQFF,TGCAGCGGGGAATCCTGGGACAGGGTATACAATGAGCAGTTCTTC
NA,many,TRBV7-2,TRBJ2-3,CASSLVLGVDTQYF,TGTGCCAGCAGCTTAGTCTTAGGAGTCGATACGCAGTATTTT
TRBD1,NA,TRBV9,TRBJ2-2,CASSKSGQGGGELFF,TGTGCCAGCAGCAAAAGTGGACAGGGCGGCGGGGAGCTGTTTTTT
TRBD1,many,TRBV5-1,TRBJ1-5,CASSFTGGSNQPQHF,TGCGCCAGCAGCTTTACAGGGGGTAGCAATCAGCCCCAGCATTTT
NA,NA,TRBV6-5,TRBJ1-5,CASRGTGGSNQPQHF,TGTGCCAGCAGAGGGACCGGTGGGAGCAATCAGCCCCAGCATTTT
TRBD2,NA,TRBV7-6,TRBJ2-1,CASSLTGGRALGEQFF,TGTGCCAGCAGCTTAACGGGCGGGAGAGCATTAGGTGAGCAGTTCTTC
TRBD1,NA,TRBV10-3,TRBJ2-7,CAISDGQVGLYEQYF,TGTGCCATCAGTGATGGACAGGTCGGGCTCTACGAGCAGTACTTC
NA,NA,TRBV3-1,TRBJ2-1,CASSQDIGLHNEQFF,TGTGCCAGCAGTCAAGATATAGGACTCCACAATGAGCAGTTCTTC
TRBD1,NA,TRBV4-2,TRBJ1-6,CASSQELLGQGPSPLHF,TGTGCCAGCAGCCAAGAGCTCCTTGGACAGGGGCCCTCACCCCTCCACTTT
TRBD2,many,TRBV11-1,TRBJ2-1,CASSFRTSGSNEQFF,TGTGCCAGCAGCTTTCGGACTAGCGGGAGTAATGAGCAGTTCTTC
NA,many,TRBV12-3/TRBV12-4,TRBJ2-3,CASSPRTDTQYF,TGTGCCAGCAGTCCCCGCACAGATACGCAGTATTTT
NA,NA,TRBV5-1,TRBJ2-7,CASSRTGSPSSLSSYEQYF,TGCGCCAGCAGCCGTACCGGGAGTCCCTCTTCCCTCAGTTCCTACGAGCAGTACTTC
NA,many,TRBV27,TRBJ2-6,CASGFSGANVLTF,TGTGCCAGCGGGTTCTCTGGGGCCAACGTCCTGACTTTC
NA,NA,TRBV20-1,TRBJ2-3,CSARDLSPGRPNTDTQYF,TGCAGTGCTAGAGATCTTTCCCCGGGACGCCCTAACACAGATACGCAGTATTTT
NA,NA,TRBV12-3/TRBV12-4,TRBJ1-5,CASSFYQWSEKSNTRNQPQHF,TGTGCCAGCAGTTTCTACCAATGGTCCGAAAAAAGCAACACCCGCAATCAGCCCCAGCATTTT
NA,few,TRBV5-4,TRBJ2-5,CASSFREFEETQYF,TGTGCCAGCAGCTTTAGGGAGTTCGAAGAGACCCAGTACTTC
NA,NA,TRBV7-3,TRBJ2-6,CASSNGRSSGANVLTF,TGTGCCAGCAGCAACGGACGGTCCTCTGGGGCCAACGTCCTGACTTTC
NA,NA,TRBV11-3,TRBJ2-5,CASNTGWGDSTQETQYF,TGTGCCAGCAACACAGGATGGGGGGACAGCACTCAAGAGACCCAGTACTTC
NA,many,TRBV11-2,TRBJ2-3,CASSPRGGSTDTQYF,TGTGCCAGCAGCCCCCGAGGGGGGTCGACAGATACGCAGTATTTT
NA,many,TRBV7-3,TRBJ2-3,CASSSPPADTQYF,TGTGCCAGCAGCAGCCCCCCCGCAGATACGCAGTATTTT
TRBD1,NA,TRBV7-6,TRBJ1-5,CASSLGSGQGLQPQHF,TGTGCCAGCAGCTTAGGGTCGGGACAGGGGTTGCAGCCCCAGCATTTT
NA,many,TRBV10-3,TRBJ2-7,CASGEGSTYEQYF,TGTGCCTCAGGAGAGGGTTCCACCTACGAGCAGTACTTC
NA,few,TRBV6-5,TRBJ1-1,CASSYSPGGGTEAFF,TGTGCCAGCAGTTACTCGCCGGGGGGGGGGACTGAAGCTTTCTTT
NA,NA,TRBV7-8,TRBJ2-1,CASSPIRQVAYNEQFF,TGTGCCAGCAGCCCCATCCGGCAGGTTGCCTACAATGAGCAGTTCTTC
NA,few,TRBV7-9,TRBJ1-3,CASSPRKTDTGNTIYF,TGTGCCAGCAGCCCACGGAAGACAGATACTGGAAACACCATATATTTT
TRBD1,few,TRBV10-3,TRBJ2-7,CAIKRPGQGANEQYF,TGTGCCATCAAGCGGCCAGGACAGGGGGCGAACGAGCAGTACTTC
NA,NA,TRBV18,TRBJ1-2,CASSPSTSDGYTF,TGTGCCAGCTCACCCTCAACTTCGGATGGCTACACCTTC
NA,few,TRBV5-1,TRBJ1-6,CASSIEQGRDSPLHF,TGCGCCAGCAGCATAGAACAGGGTAGGGATTCACCCCTCCACTTT
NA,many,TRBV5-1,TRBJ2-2,CASSSGILVSGELFF,TGCGCCAGCAGCTCGGGGATTTTAGTTTCCGGGGAGCTGTTTTTT
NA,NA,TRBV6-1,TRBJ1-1,CASSEGGAQPEAFF,TGTGCCAGCAGTGAGGGGGGGGCGCAACCTGAAGCTTTCTTT
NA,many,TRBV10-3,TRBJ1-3,CAIRDSSGNTIYF,TGTGCCATCAGGGACAGCTCTGGAAACACCATATATTTT